This TCR beta chain was identified during a study of CD8+ T cells in alopecia areata. Worth noting for this clone: Its antigen is currently unknown.

Extracted RNA was reverse transcribed, and the resulting cDNA served as sequencing template. Assay used: immunoSEQ multiplex PCR; TCRdb lists only in-frame clones, some missing. Among approximately 99,000 clones listed, about 50% were seen once. Notes on the study in general: Lesional scalp, especially alopecia totalis/universalis, showed higher clonality than normal scalp. Besides other cells, scalp samples also yield sequences of resident alphabeta T cells from normal skin.

Punch biopsies of lesional scalp, plus peripheral blood, were taken from alopecia areata patients. Sorted populations comprised CD4+ and CD8+ T cells obtained from PBMCs. Trimming stripped 5 bases from V and 4 bases from J, with 8 bases between. The CDR3 is 12 amino acids. Germline values: CDR1 MNHEY, CDR2 SMNVEV (reference sequence). This TCR was sampled from a human donor with alopecia areata. The sequenced sample consisted of NKG2D-low CD8+ T cells sorted from blood. The gene calls are TRBV27 and TRBJ1-2; unclear D gene. This CDR3 reads CASSSGSYGYTF. CDR3 coding DNA: TGTGCCAGCAGTAGCGGTTCCTATGGCTACACCTTC.